Listed here are 9 T cell receptor beta chains from one sample, sequenced in a study of cytomegalovirus exposure and HLA in healthy donors. 60 Vbeta and 13 Jbeta primers were used in PCR. Sequencing was performed with immunoSEQ multiplex PCR; in TCRdb, only in-frame clones are kept and a portion is missing. This table holds 100,000 or so clones, around 77% found once. Sequenced material: PBMCs. All receptors come from a woman between 40 and 55 years old in good health and CMV-seropositive.

CDR3: CASSFLAGPDNEQFF. The CDR3 region has the DNA TGTGCCAGCAGCTTTTTAGCGGGACCAGACAATGAGCAGTTCTTC. The J gene is TRBJ2-1, the V gene TRBV11-2; 8 bases are shared with TRBD2. The V segment lost 3 bases and the J segment 5 bases; nucleotides outside the gene matches: 6. The CDR3 spans 15 residues. The germline V gene has CDR1 SGHAT and CDR2 FQNNGV.

This clone has only a few counts. The V call is TRBV18, the J call TRBJ2-1; the match to TRBD2 covers 11 bases. Losses at the gene ends were 4 bases for V and 8 bases for J; bases not matched to a gene: 16. This CDR3 spans 18 amino acids. Looked up from germline, CDR1 is KGHSH and CDR2 is LQKENI. The DNA for the CDR3 is TGTGCCAGCTCACTAATAACTAGCGGGAGAAGTTTCGGCGATGAGCAGTTCTTC. It codes for CASSLITSGRSFGDEQFF.

The V gene is TRBV29-1, the J gene TRBJ1-1; 10 bases match TRBD1. Germline V gives CDR1 SQVTM, CDR2 ANQGSEA. This CDR3 spans 14 amino acids. The ends lost 6 bases at V and 7 bases at J; junction bases unmatched: 11. CDR3 loop: CSVVIRGQGGEAFF. In nucleotides, the CDR3 is TGCAGCGTAGTTATCCGAGGACAGGGGGGTGAAGCTTTCTTT. The full variable domain, completed using reference TRBV29-1 and TRBJ1-1, is SAVISQKPSRDICQRGTSLTIQCQVDSQVTMMFWYRQQPGQSLTLIATANQGSEATYESGFVIDKFPISRPNLTFSTLTVSNMSPEDSSIYLCSVVIRGQGGEAFFGQGTRLTVV.

Turning to this clone: Sequence at one end of the junction differs from germline and may be a read error. The chain links TRBV15 to TRBJ2-5, with TRBD1 matching over 10 bases. The CDR3 extends over 15 amino acids. Germline-derived CDR1 and CDR2 are LNHNV and YYDKDF (reference sequence). The CDR3 is CATSGDRGREETQYF. In DNA form, the CDR3 reads TGTGCCACCAGCGGAGACAGGGGGCGCGAAGAGACCCAGTACTTC. The full variable domain, in which reference TRBV15 and TRBJ2-5 provide the parts outside the CDR3, is DAMVIQNPRYQVTQFGKPVTLSCSQTLNHNVMYWYQQKSSQAPKLLFHYYDKDFNNEADTPDNFQSRRPNTSFCFLDIRSPGLGDTAMYLCATSGDRGREETQYFGPGTRLLVL.

The chain recombines TRBV15 with TRBJ2-7; tentatively, D is TRBD1 (6 bases). This CDR3 has 15 amino acids. Germline V CDR1 and CDR2: LNHNV, YYDKDF (reference sequence). V was clipped by 6 bases and J by 2 bases, with 17 bases between them. CDR3 coding DNA: TGTGCCACCAGTCAGGGGTCCTACAACCCCTACGAGCAGTACTTC. It translates to CATSQGSYNPYEQYF.

The chain joins TRBV19 to TRBJ1-5; D is possibly TRBD1 (6 bases). The V and J ends lost 7 bases and 6 bases respectively, with 19 bases between them. Germline assignment: CDR1 LNHDA and CDR2 SQIVND (reference sequence). The CDR3 has 15 residues. In DNA, the CDR3 is TGTGCCAGTACCCACGCCGGGACACGCCTTCAGCCCCAGCATTTT. Encoded protein: CASTHAGTRLQPQHF.

This clone was recorded a few times. The chain is built from TRBV27 and TRBJ2-1, with a possible D match to TRBD2 (7 bases). Germline assignment: CDR1 MNHEY and CDR2 SMNVEV (reference sequence). The CDR3 consists of 20 residues. The V end was cut by 5 bases, the J end by 4 bases, with 30 bases between. CDR3: CASSPPGGRMRVGAYNEQFF. CDR3 bases: TGTGCCAGCAGTCCTCCTGGCGGGAGAATGCGGGTGGGGGCATACAATGAGCAGTTCTTC.

This clone was seen a handful of times. The chain combines TRBV2 with TRBJ2-6; TRBD2 matches 7 bases. Germline V gene lookup returns CDR1 SNHLY and CDR2 FYNNEI. The V and J ends lost 7 bases and 4 bases, in that order; junction bases with no gene match: 13. This CDR3 contains 17 residues. The CDR3 reads CASMKAGKSPGANVLTF. As DNA, the CDR3 is TGTGCCAGCATGAAAGCGGGAAAATCCCCCGGGGCCAACGTCCTGACTTTC.

The chain links TRBV27 to TRBJ1-2; no clear D gene. CDR3 length: 14 amino acids. The germline V gene has CDR1 MNHEY and CDR2 SMNVEV (reference sequence). V lost 0 bases to trimming and J lost 4 bases, with 9 bases between them. CDR3 protein: CASSLSRQPYGYTF. CDR3 in DNA: TGTGCCAGCAGTTTATCGCGGCAGCCCTATGGCTACACCTTC.